This T cell receptor beta chain was identified in a study of Ad26.COV2.S vaccination and SARS-CoV-2 variants. Libraries were prepared by immunoSEQ multiplex PCR; TCRdb keeps only in-frame clonotypes and omits some of them. The data hold about 680,000 clones, with more than 70% observed a single time. Overall study results and limits: Marked by substantial breadth, spike-specific CD8+ and CD4+ T cell responses were reportedly seen after vaccination.

The CDR3 runs to 16 residues. The J segment lost 4 bases and the V segment lost 11 bases, leaving 15 bases of the junction unmatched. The germline V gene has CDR1 SNHLY and CDR2 FYNNEI. A note on this clone: Antigen specificity is unknown.

Treatment indicated: about 20 received Ad26.COV2.S at low or high dose, single or two shots; 5 received placebo; per-sample allocation not given. Each sample was drawn 63 days after the first injection (of vaccine or placebo). The chain is built from TRBV2 and TRBJ1-4; 8 nucleotides align to TRBD1. The source is a person between 18 and 65 years old who received the Ad26.COV2.S COVID-19 vaccine or a placebo. The sequencing here drew on peripheral blood, taken in a trial of Ad26.COV2.S vaccine versus placebo. CDR3 sequence: CASASSGGEGNEKLFF. DNA of the CDR3: TGTGCCTCAGCATCGTCAGGGGGCGAGGGTAATGAAAAACTGTTTTTT. The whole variable domain, remainder taken from reference TRBV2 and TRBJ1-4, is EPEVTQTPSHQVTQMGQEVILRCVPISNHLYFYWYRQILGQKVEFLVSFYNNEISEKSEIFDDQFSVERPDGSNFTLKIRSTKLEDSAMYFCASASSGGEGNEKLFFGSGTQLSVL.